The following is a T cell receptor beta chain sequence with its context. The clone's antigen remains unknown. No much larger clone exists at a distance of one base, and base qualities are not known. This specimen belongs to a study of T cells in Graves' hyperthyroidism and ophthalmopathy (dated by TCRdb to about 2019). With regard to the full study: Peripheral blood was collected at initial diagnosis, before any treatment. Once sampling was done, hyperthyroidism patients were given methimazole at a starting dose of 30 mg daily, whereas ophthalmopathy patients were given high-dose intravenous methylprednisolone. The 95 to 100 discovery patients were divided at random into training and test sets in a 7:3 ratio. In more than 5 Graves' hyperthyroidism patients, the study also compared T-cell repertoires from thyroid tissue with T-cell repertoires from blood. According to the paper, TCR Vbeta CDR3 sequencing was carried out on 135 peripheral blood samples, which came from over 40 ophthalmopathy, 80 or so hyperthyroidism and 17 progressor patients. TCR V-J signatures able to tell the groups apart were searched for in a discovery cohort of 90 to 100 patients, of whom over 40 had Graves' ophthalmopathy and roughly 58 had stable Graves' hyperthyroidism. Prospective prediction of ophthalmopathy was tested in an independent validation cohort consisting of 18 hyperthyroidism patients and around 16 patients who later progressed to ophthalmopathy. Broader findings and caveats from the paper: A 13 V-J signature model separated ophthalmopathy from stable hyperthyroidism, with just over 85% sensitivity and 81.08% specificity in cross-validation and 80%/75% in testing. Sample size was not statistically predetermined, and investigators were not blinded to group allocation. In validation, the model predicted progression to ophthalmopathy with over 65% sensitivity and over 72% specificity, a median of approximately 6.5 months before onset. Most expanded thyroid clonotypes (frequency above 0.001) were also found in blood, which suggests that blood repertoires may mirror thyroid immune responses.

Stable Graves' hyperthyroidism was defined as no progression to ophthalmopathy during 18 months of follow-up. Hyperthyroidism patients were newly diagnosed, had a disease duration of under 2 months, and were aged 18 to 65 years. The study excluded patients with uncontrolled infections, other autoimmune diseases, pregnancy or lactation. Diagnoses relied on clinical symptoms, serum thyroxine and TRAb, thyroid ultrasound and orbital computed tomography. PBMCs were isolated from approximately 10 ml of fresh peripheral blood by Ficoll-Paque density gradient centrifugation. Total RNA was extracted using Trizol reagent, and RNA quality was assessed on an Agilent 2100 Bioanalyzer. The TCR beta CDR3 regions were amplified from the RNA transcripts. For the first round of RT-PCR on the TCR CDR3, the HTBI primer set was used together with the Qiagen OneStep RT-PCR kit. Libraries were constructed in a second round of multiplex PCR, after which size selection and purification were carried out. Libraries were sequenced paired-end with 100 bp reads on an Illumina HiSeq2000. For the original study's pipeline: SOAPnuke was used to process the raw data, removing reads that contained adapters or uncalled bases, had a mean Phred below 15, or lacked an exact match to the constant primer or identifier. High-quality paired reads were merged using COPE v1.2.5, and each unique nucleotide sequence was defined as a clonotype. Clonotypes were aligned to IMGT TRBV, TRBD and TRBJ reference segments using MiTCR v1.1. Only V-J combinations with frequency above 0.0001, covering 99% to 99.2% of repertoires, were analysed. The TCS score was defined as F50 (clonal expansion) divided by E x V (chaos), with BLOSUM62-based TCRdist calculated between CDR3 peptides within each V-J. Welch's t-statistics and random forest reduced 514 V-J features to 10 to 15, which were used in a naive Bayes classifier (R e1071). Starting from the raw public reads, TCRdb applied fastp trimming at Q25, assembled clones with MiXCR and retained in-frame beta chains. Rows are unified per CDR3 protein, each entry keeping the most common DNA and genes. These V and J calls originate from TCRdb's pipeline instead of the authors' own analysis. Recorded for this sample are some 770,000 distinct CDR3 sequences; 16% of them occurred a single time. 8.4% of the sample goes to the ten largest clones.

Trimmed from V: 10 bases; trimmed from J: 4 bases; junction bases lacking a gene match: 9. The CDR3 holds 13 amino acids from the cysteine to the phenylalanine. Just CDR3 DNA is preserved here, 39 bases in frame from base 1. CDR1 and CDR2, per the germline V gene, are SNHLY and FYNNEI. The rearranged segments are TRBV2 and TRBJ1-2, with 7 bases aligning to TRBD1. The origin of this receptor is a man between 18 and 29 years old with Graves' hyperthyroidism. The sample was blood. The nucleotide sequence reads TGTGCCACCGACGCCGGGACAGCCTATGGCTACACCTTC. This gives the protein CATDAGTAYGYTF.